The rows below give T cell receptor beta chains drawn from one sample of a study of T cells in Graves' hyperthyroidism and ophthalmopathy. TCRdb used MiXCR to reprocess the multiplex PCR reads, holding one entry per CDR3 protein. Here the sample spans about 560,000 distinct CDR3 sequences, around 17% being singletons. Material: blood. The receptors come from a woman aged 18-35 years with Graves' hyperthyroidism. Each CDR3 is given with its conserved first and last residue. Fields, in order: V gene, CDR3 protein.

V: TRBV24-1; CDR3: CATSESGTGRTDTQYF
V: TRBV6-1; CDR3: CASSEGTSGIYNEQFF
V: TRBV25-1; CDR3: CASSELGEVTEAFF
V: TRBV28; CDR3: CASRILGDGYTF
V: TRBV24-1; CDR3: CATSDPSRNTGELFF
V: TRBV19; CDR3: CASSIRSNLQETQYF
V: TRBV19; CDR3: CASSIKGYEQYF
V: TRBV4-1; CDR3: CASSRPTGDSYNEQFF
V: TRBV3-1; CDR3: CASSLPQGQGGNEQFF
V: TRBV9; CDR3: CASSVDASGVSYEQYF
V: TRBV4-1; CDR3: CASSQDRSRTGNTGELFF
V: TRBV11-3; CDR3: CASSRSLAGVQETQYF
V: TRBV30; CDR3: CAWRRQGYGYTF
V: TRBV5-6; CDR3: CASSLGYEKLFF
V: TRBV12-3/TRBV12-4; CDR3: CASSFLSGTGGELFF
V: TRBV19; CDR3: CATSRDRGLEQYF
V: TRBV5-1; CDR3: CASSSLPGLAGVRTGELFF
V: TRBV6-2/TRBV6-3; CDR3: CASRYPRTSGTKRDTQYF